The 6 T cell receptor beta chains below come from one sample, sequenced in a study of shared T cell receptors in the human thymus. Sequencing used immunoSEQ multiplex PCR; TCRdb keeps in-frame clones, though not all of them. The sample lists approximately 490,000 clones, about 84% seen once, with more than 0.01% in the top ten. The sample was also linked to a second study, of human thymus T cells.

The material sequenced was thymocytes. Receptors originate from a boy in the first two years of life with a congenital heart defect.

This clone was counted only a few times. V gene TRBV27 combines with J gene TRBJ2-7, with D maybe TRBD2 (6 bases). This CDR3 is built from 15 residues. The V end was cut by 5 bases, the J end by 6 bases, with 20 bases between. Germline CDR1 is MNHEY and CDR2 is SMNVEV (reference sequence). The CDR3: CASSASGGEAIEQYF. CDR3 in DNA: TGTGCCAGCAGTGCCTCCGGTGGGGAGGCGATCGAGCAGTACTTC.

The V call is TRBV27, the J call TRBJ2-1; 8 nucleotides match TRBD1. Germline loops: CDR1 MNHEY, CDR2 SMNVEV (reference sequence). The junction had 11 bases not matched to a gene; V was cut back by 4 bases and J by 9 bases. The CDR3 sequence is 15 residues long. CDR3 in amino acids: CASSSHPQGAAEQFF. The CDR3 DNA follows: TGTGCCAGCAGTTCCCACCCCCAGGGGGCGGCTGAGCAGTTCTTC.

The chain joins TRBV27 to TRBJ1-4; 9 bases map to TRBD1. V dropped 0 bases and J dropped 8; count of bases not matched to a gene: 4. Germline V lookup: CDR1 MNHEY, CDR2 SMNVEV (reference sequence). CDR3 length: 15 residues. As DNA, the CDR3 is TGTGCCAGCAGTTTATCGTGGACAGGGGAGGAAAAACTGTTTTTT. Translating gives CASSLSWTGEEKLFF.

The V call is TRBV19, the J call TRBJ1-1; D might be TRBD1 (5 bases). This CDR3 spans 15 amino acids. V was trimmed by 10 bases and J by 5 bases, leaving 23 bases between them. Germline CDR1 reads LNHDA; CDR2 reads SQIVND (reference sequence). The CDR3 spells CATQGKPKARTEAFF. The CDR3, as DNA: TGTGCCACTCAGGGTAAACCCAAGGCAAGGACTGAAGCTTTCTTT. The variable domain in full, with the rest retrieved from reference TRBV19 and TRBJ1-1, is DGGITQSPKYLFRKEGQNVTLSCEQNLNHDAMYWYRQDPGQGLRLIYYSQIVNDFQKGDIAEGYSVSREKKESFPLTVTSAQKNPTAFYLCATQGKPKARTEAFFGQGTRLTVV.

This chain connects TRBV11-3 to TRBJ2-2; D call uncertain. V was cut by 5 bases and J by 5 bases, with 3 bases left in between. Per germline, CDR1 SGHNT and CDR2 YENEEA. There are 11 residues in the CDR3. CDR3 in DNA: TGTGCCAGCAGCGCGACCGGGGAGCTGTTTTTT. Its protein is CASSATGELFF.

V and J are TRBV14 and TRBJ2-7; no definite D call. The CDR3 is 17 amino acids. Germline assignment: CDR1 SGHDN and CDR2 FVKESK. Trimming removed 0 bases from V and 2 bases from J, with 17 bases in between. This CDR3 reads CASSQDSHSFHAYEQYF. In DNA form, the CDR3 reads TGTGCCAGCAGCCAAGATAGTCACTCCTTTCATGCCTACGAGCAGTACTTC.